One and the same sample provided the 25 T cell receptor beta chains below, sequenced in a study of blood T cell repertoires in COVID-19. Assay used: immunoSEQ multiplex PCR; TCRdb lists only in-frame clones, some missing. The data hold roughly 340,000 clones, with more than 70% observed a single time. Sequenced input: peripheral blood. The receptors stem from a woman aged 65 to 85 with COVID-19, enrolled during active disease.

This chain's CDR3 is CASSPLQGEAFF. CDR3 nucleotide sequence: TGTGCCAGCAGCCCCCTACAGGGGGAAGCTTTCTTT. The rearrangement links TRBV4-2 to TRBJ1-1; 7 positions match TRBD1. The CDR3 has 12 residues. Per the germline V gene, CDR1 is LGHNA and CDR2 is YNFKEQ. Trimming removed 4 bases from V and 8 bases from J; junction bases left unmatched: 4.

This chain joins TRBV4-1 and TRBJ1-2; the D gene is possibly TRBD1 (5 bases). The V end lost 1 base, the J end lost 5 bases, and 14 bases lay between the germline ends. The CDR3 contains 15 residues. Germline values: CDR1 MGHRA, CDR2 YSYEKL. The CDR3 coding sequence is TGCGCCAGCAGCCAAGTGGCAGGGAATAGGTATGGCTACACCTTC. Its protein product is CASSQVAGNRYGYTF.

The chain couples TRBV5-1 to TRBJ1-4, with a tentative D call TRBD1 (5 bases). The V end lost 3 bases, the J end lost 0 bases, and 9 bases lay between the germline ends. CDR1 is SGHRS, CDR2 YFSETQ, per germline. This CDR3 comprises 15 residues. CDR3 DNA: TGCGCCAGCAGCTACCAGGGTGCAACTAATGAAAAACTGTTTTTT. It is translated as CASSYQGATNEKLFF.

This clone was observed a few times. The V gene is TRBV5-1, the J gene TRBJ1-6, with 11 bases matching TRBD1. Germline CDR1 reads SGHRS; CDR2 reads YFSETQ. With V trimmed by 5 bases and J by 10 bases, 14 bases remained unmatched. The CDR3 runs to 17 residues. The CDR3: CASSSTPLDRGQSPLHF. The CDR3 DNA sequence: TGCGCCAGCAGTTCTACCCCCCTGGACAGGGGGCAGTCACCCCTCCACTTT.

The V call is TRBV13, the J call TRBJ2-3, with a possible D match to TRBD1 (5 bases). CDR1 and CDR2 from the germline V gene are PRHDT and FYEKMQ (reference sequence). The V and J ends lost 5 bases and 5 bases respectively, with 14 bases between them. CDR3 length: 14 residues. The CDR3 nucleotides are TGTGCCAGCAGCAGGGGTTCTCTGGAAGATACGCAGTATTTT. This encodes CASSRGSLEDTQYF.

The chain carries TRBV9 and TRBJ2-7, with TRBD2 identical over 10 bases. The J segment lost 7 bases and the V segment lost 0 bases, leaving 10 bases of the junction unmatched. Germline V lookup: CDR1 SGDLS, CDR2 YYNGEE. CDR3 size: 16 residues. The DNA for the CDR3 is TGTGCCAGCAGCGTAGGCCTAGCGGGGGACCCGGGGGAGCAGTACTTC. Amino acid sequence: CASSVGLAGDPGEQYF. The full variable domain, its missing parts supplied by reference TRBV9 and TRBJ2-7, is DSGVTQTPKHLITATGQRVTLRCSPRSGDLSVYWYQQSLDQGLQFLIQYYNGEERAKGNILERFSAQQFPDLHSELNLSSLELGDSALYFCASSVGLAGDPGEQYFGPGTRLTVT.

The chain's CDR3 is CSASGRELGYTF. CDR3 DNA: TGCAGTGCTAGTGGGCGGGAACTTGGCTACACCTTC. This chain uses TRBV20-1 with TRBJ1-2; D is undetermined. V lost 3 bases, J lost 7 bases, and 12 bases lay in between. The germline gives CDR1 DFQATT, CDR2 SNEGSKA (reference sequence). The CDR3 spans 12 residues.

The rearrangement joins TRBV9 to TRBJ2-7, with TRBD2 matching over 13 bases. CDR1 is SGDLS and CDR2 is YYNGEE in the germline V gene. The CDR3 totals 15 residues. V gave up 4 bases and J gave up 3 bases; unmatched junction bases: 4. The CDR3 coding sequence is TGTGCCAGCAGCTTAGGACTAGCGGGGGTCTACGAGCAGTACTTC. This encodes CASSLGLAGVYEQYF.

V is TRBV19 and J is TRBJ1-1; D is undetermined. The length of the CDR3 is 14 residues. V dropped 2 bases and J dropped 8 bases, with 15 bases sitting between them. The germline CDR1 and CDR2 sequences are LNHDA and SQIVND (reference sequence). The CDR3: CASSIRGGWYEAFF. CDR3 coding DNA: TGTGCCAGTAGTATACGAGGAGGGTGGTACGAAGCTTTCTTT.

The chain employs TRBV10-1 and TRBJ1-4; D not resolved. Trimming took 6 bases from V and 15 from J, leaving 20 bases between them. Germline V lookup: CDR1 WNHNN, CDR2 SYGVQD (reference sequence). The CDR3 length is 13 residues. As DNA, the CDR3 is TGCGCCAGCAGCATTGGGCGCACCTGTCATTTGTTTTTT. Translating gives CASSIGRTCHLFF.

This clone was detected only a few times. The CDR3 reads CASSRRDSGLAEAFF. CDR3 bases: TGTGCCAGCAGCCGTAGGGACAGTGGGTTAGCGGAAGCTTTCTTT. The J gene is TRBJ1-1, the V gene TRBV3-1 (or the pseudogene TRBV3-2); 7 nucleotides line up with TRBD1. CDR3 length: 15 amino acids. Germline CDR1 and CDR2: LGHDT and YNNKEL (reference sequence). Trimming cost V 4 bases and J 8 bases; bases outside gene matches: 13.

This chain joins TRBV3-1 (or the pseudogene TRBV3-2) and TRBJ2-1; TRBD1 is a possible D gene (7 bases). Looked up from germline, CDR1 is LGHDT and CDR2 is YNNKEL (reference sequence). V gave up 1 base and J gave up 1 base, with 14 bases separating them. The CDR3 has 17 residues. The CDR3 coding sequence is TGTGCCAGCAGCCAAGTCCAGGGGGGACGGTCCTACAATGAGCAGTTCTTC. Protein sequence: CASSQVQGGRSYNEQFF.

This rearrangement joins TRBV6-5 to TRBJ2-3; 9 bases agree with TRBD2. CDR1 is MNHEY and CDR2 is SVGAGI in the germline V gene. The V segment lost 8 bases and the J segment 3 bases; nucleotides outside the gene matches: 6. This CDR3 is built from 14 residues. The CDR3 protein is CASCRLAGTDTQYF. CDR3 nucleotide sequence: TGTGCCAGCTGCCGCCTAGCGGGGACAGATACGCAGTATTTT.

The J gene is TRBJ1-1, the V gene TRBV10-3; D is perhaps TRBD1 (6 bases). This CDR3 is 14 amino acids long. Germline assignment: CDR1 ENHRY and CDR2 SYGVKD. V was clipped by 4 bases and J by 4 bases, with 13 bases between them. This CDR3 reads CAISAGGARTEAFF. In nucleotides, the CDR3 is TGTGCCATCAGTGCCGGGGGGGCGCGCACTGAAGCTTTCTTT.

This chain joins TRBV5-4 and TRBJ2-3; 12 nucleotides match TRBD2. V lost 6 bases and J lost 2; bases outside the gene matches: 7. CDR1 SGHNT and CDR2 YYREEE come from the germline V gene (reference sequence). The CDR3 covers 16 residues. The CDR3 spells CASNTLAGGITDTQYF. CDR3 in DNA: TGTGCCAGCAATACCCTAGCGGGGGGGATCACAGATACGCAGTATTTT.

CDR3: CATSDPGQGAYGYTF. CDR3 nucleotide sequence: TGTGCCACCAGTGATCCAGGACAGGGGGCCTATGGCTACACCTTC. V usage is TRBV24-1 and J usage is TRBJ1-2, with 11 nucleotides matching TRBD1. This CDR3 is built from 15 residues. V shed 3 bases, J shed 4 bases, and the junction held 3 bases outside the gene matches. Germline V gives CDR1 KGHDR, CDR2 SFDVKD.

The rearrangement links TRBV5-1 to TRBJ2-3; the match to TRBD1 covers 9 bases. In germline, CDR1 is SGHRS, CDR2 YFSETQ. The CDR3 is made up of 16 amino acids. The ends lost 4 bases at V and 4 bases at J; junction bases unmatched: 10. CDR3 in DNA: TGCGCCAGCAGCCCCCGGGACAGGGACTATGCAGATACGCAGTATTTT. Its translation: CASSPRDRDYADTQYF.

The chain recombines TRBV9 with TRBJ2-2; D may be TRBD1 (7 bases). Per germline, CDR1 SGDLS and CDR2 YYNGEE. CDR3 length: 15 residues. V lost 1 base and J 4 bases, leaving 11 bases between the germline ends. The CDR3 here is CASSVFQGGTGELFF. The CDR3 DNA sequence: TGTGCCAGCAGCGTATTTCAGGGGGGCACCGGGGAGCTGTTTTTT.

V usage is TRBV30 and J usage is TRBJ2-5, with 8 bases matching TRBD2. The CDR3 runs 14 residues. The germline gives CDR1 GTSNPN, CDR2 SVGIG (reference sequence). The CDR3 sequence is CAIGLRGAQETQYF. The CDR3 region has the DNA TGTGCTATCGGTCTGCGGGGGGCTCAAGAGACCCAGTACTTC.

The chain has TRBV3-1 (or the pseudogene TRBV3-2) and TRBJ2-5; TRBD2 aligns across 8 bases. Germline CDR1 is LGHDT and CDR2 is YNNKEL (reference sequence). V was clipped by 3 bases and J by 5 bases; unmatched bases: 14. CDR3 length: 17 amino acids. The CDR3 region is CASSHLGGGRVHETQYF. The CDR3 coding sequence is TGTGCCAGCAGCCACCTCGGGGGGGGGCGGGTCCACGAGACCCAGTACTTC.

V gene TRBV27 combines with J gene TRBJ1-2, with 9 bases matching TRBD1. CDR1 and CDR2 (germline): MNHEY, SMNVEV (reference sequence). The CDR3 has 15 amino acids. V lost 5 bases, J lost 7 bases, and 11 bases stayed unmatched. CDR3 nucleotide sequence: TGTGCCAGCAGTCGGGTCCCGGGACAGGGCCCTGGCTACACCTTC. The encoded protein is CASSRVPGQGPGYTF.

The chain couples TRBV4-3 to TRBJ2-3; 11 bases line up with TRBD2. CDR1 and CDR2 (germline): LGHNA, YSLEER. Trimming cost V 1 base and J 3 bases; bases outside gene matches: 3. This CDR3 has 16 residues. The DNA for the CDR3 is TGCGCCAGCAGCCAAGGTAGCGGGGGGGCTACAGATACGCAGTATTTT. Translating gives CASSQGSGGATDTQYF.

This clone was found a few times. J is TRBJ2-2 and V is TRBV12-5; TRBD1 matches at 12 bases. The CDR3 has 15 residues. Germline V gives CDR1 LGHNT, CDR2 FRNRAP. The trim removed 4 bases at V and 7 bases at J, leaving 4 bases unmatched. The DNA of the CDR3 is TGTGCTAGTGGTTCGGGACAGGGGGCTATCGGGGAGCTGTTTTTT. It is translated as CASGSGQGAIGELFF.

The V gene is TRBV21-1, the J gene TRBJ1-2. TRBV21-1 represents a pseudogene. CDR3 length equals 13 residues. The DNA for the CDR3 is TGTGCCAGCGCGCCAGGACTCGGGGTGTGCTACACCTTC. It is translated as CASAPGLGVCYTF.

This CDR3 is CATSSQGNYNEQFF. DNA for the CDR3: TGTGCCACCAGTTCACAGGGGAACTACAATGAGCAGTTCTTC. This chain joins TRBV24-1 and TRBJ2-1; 7 bases line up with TRBD1. J lost 3 bases, V lost 6 bases, and 4 bases had no gene match. Per the germline V gene, CDR1 is KGHDR and CDR2 is SFDVKD. The length of the CDR3 is 14 residues.